This record looks at one T cell receptor (beta chain) sequence and its context. Antigen unknown. The data were taken from a study of OX40 agonist ivuxolimab in advanced cancers. Study-level background: Earlier treatment with anti-PD-1, anti-PD-L1 or anti-CTLA-4 was permitted, and over 35% had received some.

The CDR3 length is 16 residues. Germline values: CDR1 MGHRA, CDR2 YSYEKL. Trimming removed 2 bases from V and 3 bases from J; junction bases left unmatched: 4. General observations from the study: CD4+ and CD8+ T cells in blood underwent clonal expansion by week 6 at 0.1 to 3.0 mg/kg. Among expanded peripheral T cells, antigen specificity went undetermined.

The data were produced by immunoSEQ multiplex PCR, yet TCRdb's version contains in-frame clones alone and is incomplete. The sample lists tens of thousands of clones; approximately 80% were seen once. Source: CD4+ or CD8+ T cells sorted from blood, taken in a trial of the OX40 agonist ivuxolimab. The chain joins TRBV4-1 to TRBJ2-2, with 9 bases matching TRBD1. This receptor was obtained from an adult with an advanced solid tumor such as melanoma, head and neck, liver or kidney cancer. CDR3 bases: TGCGCCAGCAGCCAACCGGACAGGGGAGACACCGGGGAGCTGTTTTTT. It encodes CASSQPDRGDTGELFF.